A selection of T cell receptor beta chains follows, all from one sample in a study of cytomegalovirus exposure and HLA in healthy donors. This table comes from immunoSEQ multiplex PCR, and its TCRdb copy is limited to in-frame clones, with some not included. The repertoire holds 150,000 to 200,000 clones, with 65% to 90% as singletons. The specimen was PBMCs. These receptors were collected from a male donor in good health and CMV-seronegative. Each CDR3 is given without its conserved first and last residue. Only some rows state a clone size, as once, few, many or a class for expanded clones.

>10|TRBV27|TRBJ2-3|-
ASSPPADTQY
>10|TRBV30|TRBJ1-2|-
AWMEGNYGYT
>12|TRBV30|TRBJ2-4|-
AWSGRDGENIQY
>13|TRBV11-2|TRBJ2-2|-
ASSFNRGTTGELF
>14|TRBV6-6|TRBJ2-1|-
ASSYTSGTSLVEQF
>10|TRBV6-5|TRBJ2-1|once
ASAEFGGEQF
>12|TRBV29-1|TRBJ1-1|-
SVEGWGGVTEAF
>12|TRBV9|TRBJ1-1|few
ASSRSRVSTEAF
>13|TRBV2|TRBJ1-2|-
ASSSWTGSNYGYT
>12|TRBV5-1|TRBJ2-7|-
ASSPPGQGIILY
>16|TRBV7-9|TRBJ2-6|-
ASSLEAGTNSGANVLT
>16|TRBV14|TRBJ1-1|-
ASSPRAEVFPGDTEAF
>11|TRBV7-9|TRBJ2-5|-
ASSLGARETQY
>13|TRBV5-1|TRBJ2-5|-
ASSPTSGGQETQY
>15|TRBV6-1|TRBJ2-5|-
ASSDVIGTGIGETQY
>13|TRBV7-8|TRBJ1-5|-
ASSRRDRGFGPQH
>11|TRBV13|TRBJ1-1|-
ASSFGQYTEAF
>12|TRBV10-2|TRBJ1-6|-
ASRQRTAYSPLH
>13|TRBV7-2|TRBJ2-1|-
ASSRPGLASNEQF
>12|TRBV6-1|TRBJ2-1|-
ASFSGTTNNEQF
>12|TRBV27|TRBJ1-1|-
ASSPIGGNTEAF
>13|TRBV28|TRBJ2-3|-
ASSTPGGRADTQY
>12|TRBV27|TRBJ1-1|-
ASSPLWDMTEAF
>13|TRBV9|TRBJ2-2|-
ASSVVEGGAGELF
>15|TRBV13|TRBJ1-1|once
ASSPGTGVRKTSEAF
>11|TRBV14|TRBJ2-3|-
ASSQDRSSTQY
>13|TRBV7-7|TRBJ2-5|-
ASSQGQGAGETQY
>13|TRBV5-1|TRBJ1-2|-
ASSLAQGPHYGYT
>10|TRBV28|TRBJ2-3|-
ASSPLGSQQY
>11|TRBV30|TRBJ1-1|-
ACRQGTNTEAF
>13|TRBV5-4|TRBJ2-3|-
ASMWGSGGTDTQY
>12|TRBV10-2|TRBJ1-1|-
ASQAPGQGAKAF
>14|TRBV5-1|TRBJ2-2|-
ASSSQGQMNTGELF
>14|TRBV10-3|TRBJ1-5|-
AISESGPDSNQPQH
>9|TRBV29-1|TRBJ2-5|-
SVDGGETQY
>13|TRBV6-6|TRBJ1-1|-
ASSSAGQGIAEAF
>12|TRBV5-1|TRBJ1-1|-
ASSPRQGDTEAF
>12|TRBV4-1|TRBJ1-5|-
ASSQAGQKQPQH
>12|TRBV6-5|TRBJ1-1|-
ASRTTGRGTEAF
>11|TRBV6-1|TRBJ2-2|-
AGQGLNTGELF
>12|TRBV7-2|TRBJ1-2|-
ASSYRQGESGYT
>15|TRBV27|TRBJ2-7|-
ASRPTSGGALNYEQY